The 30 T cell receptor beta chains reported below all come from one sample, sequenced in a study of cytomegalovirus exposure and HLA in healthy donors. The assay was immunoSEQ multiplex PCR, and TCRdb's table has in-frame clones only and misses some. This table has about 360,000 clones, 70% to 90% appearing once. Sample: PBMCs. These receptors were collected from a woman aged 18-30 years in good health and CMV-seronegative.

The rearrangement joins TRBV28 to TRBJ2-7; D might be TRBD2 (6 bases). CDR1 is MDHEN and CDR2 is SYDVKM in the germline V gene. The CDR3 consists of 14 residues. Between the trimmed V and J ends, which lost 6 bases and 3 bases, there was a span of 15 bases. CDR3 sequence: CASRESLAHYEQYF. The CDR3 nucleotides are TGTGCCAGCAGGGAGTCACTAGCCCACTACGAGCAGTACTTC.

The V and J genes are TRBV4-1 and TRBJ2-5; 7 positions match TRBD2. V lost 3 bases, J lost 9 bases, and 4 bases stayed unmatched. The length of the CDR3 is 12 residues. The germline gives CDR1 MGHRA, CDR2 YSYEKL. The CDR3 is CASSHPGRAQYF. The DNA of the CDR3 is TGCGCCAGCAGCCATCCGGGGAGGGCCCAGTACTTC.

The chain combines TRBV27 with TRBJ1-1; D remains ambiguous. The CDR3 runs 15 residues. The germline V gene has CDR1 MNHEY and CDR2 SMNVEV (reference sequence). V lost 5 bases, J lost 5 bases, and 18 bases lay in between. In DNA form, the CDR3 reads TGTGCCAGCAGTGAGATAGGAATGGGAGAAACTGAAGCTTTCTTT. It specifies CASSEIGMGETEAFF.

This clone was counted between two and nine times. The rearrangement uses TRBV7-2 and TRBJ2-1; possible D gene TRBD1, 5 bases. The CDR3 runs to 13 residues. V dropped 5 bases and J dropped 4 bases, with 9 bases sitting between them. Germline lookup yields CDR1 SGHTA and CDR2 FQGNSA. The CDR3 region has the DNA TGTGCCAGCAGCGCCCGACAGTACAATGAGCAGTTCTTC. It is translated as CASSARQYNEQFF.

V is TRBV6-1 and J is TRBJ1-2; D gene uncertain. Germline V gene lookup returns CDR1 MNHNS and CDR2 SASEGT. The CDR3 has 12 amino acids. Trimming shortened V by 2 bases and J by 4 bases, and 5 bases separated the two germline ends. CDR3: CASSEPVYGYTF. In nucleotides, the CDR3 is TGTGCCAGCAGTGAACCCGTCTATGGCTACACCTTC.

This clone came up once. The chain carries TRBV5-6 and TRBJ2-7; maybe TRBD1 (5 bases). Per germline, CDR1 SGHDT and CDR2 YYEEEE. Trimming took off 0 bases at V and 6 bases at J, with 16 bases between the two ends. There are 15 residues in the CDR3. CDR3 in DNA: TGTGCCAGCAGCTTGGTAGGGGTCCCCCCTGGCGAGCAGTACTTC. Translating gives CASSLVGVPPGEQYF.

The chain joins TRBV30 to TRBJ1-2; a weak D match, TRBD1 (5 bases). The CDR3 consists of 12 residues. CDR1 is GTSNPN and CDR2 is SVGIG in the germline V gene (reference sequence). V was shortened by 3 bases and J by 8 bases, with 13 bases between the two germline ends. The CDR3 reads CAWSTRGSGYTF. The CDR3 nucleotides read TGTGCCTGGAGCACAAGGGGCAGCGGCTACACCTTC. Based on the CDR3 plus reference TRBV30 and TRBJ1-2, the full variable domain is SQTIHQWPATLVQPVGSPLSLECTVEGTSNPNLYWYRQAAGRGLQLLFYSVGIGQISSEVPQNLSASRPQDRQFILSSKKLLLSDSGFYLCAWSTRGSGYTFGSGTRLTVV.

This chain joins TRBV4-1 and TRBJ1-5; D remains ambiguous. Germline V gives CDR1 MGHRA, CDR2 YSYEKL. The ends were cut back, 5 bases at V and 3 bases at J, with 17 bases in the middle. The CDR3 is 16 residues long. CDR3 nucleotides: TGCGCCAGCAGCTTAAGCTGGTCGACTTCCAATCAGCCCCAGCATTTT. Translation: CASSLSWSTSNQPQHF.

This clone was observed a handful of times. The chain has TRBV27 and TRBJ1-2; 7 bases are a match to TRBD1. V was clipped by 5 bases and J by 0 bases; unmatched bases: 6. Germline CDR1 MNHEY, CDR2 SMNVEV (reference sequence). CDR3 length: 15 amino acids. The CDR3 DNA reads as TGTGCCAGCAGTCCTAGGGACAGCTCTAACTATGGCTACACCTTC. Its translation is CASSPRDSSNYGYTF.

The sample holds one count of this clone. J is TRBJ1-3 and V is TRBV2, with D maybe TRBD1 (5 bases). The CDR3 loop spans 16 amino acids. Looked up from germline, CDR1 is SNHLY and CDR2 is FYNNEI. The V end was cut by 4 bases, the J end by 0 bases, with 13 bases between. CDR3 in DNA: TGTGCCAGCAGTGCCCTCGTACAGGTCTCTGGAAACACCATATATTTT. The encoded protein is CASSALVQVSGNTIYF.

This rearrangement joins TRBV6-6 to TRBJ2-1; 9 positions match TRBD1. The CDR3 runs 14 residues. V trimming: 0 bases; J trimming: 8 bases; junction bases outside the gene matches: 2. CDR1 and CDR2 (germline): MNHNY, SVGAGI (reference sequence). The CDR3 sequence is CASSYSDRGDEQFF. In DNA, the CDR3 is TGTGCCAGCAGTTACTCAGACAGGGGGGATGAGCAGTTCTTC.

This sequence joins TRBV13 and TRBJ2-3, with 8 bases aligning to TRBD1. This CDR3 contains 17 residues. V was clipped by 6 bases and J by 2 bases; unmatched bases: 13. Germline CDR1 PRHDT, CDR2 FYEKMQ (reference sequence). The CDR3 is CASSPAPGDRTTDTQYF. The CDR3 DNA sequence: TGTGCCAGCAGTCCCGCCCCCGGGGACAGGACCACAGATACGCAGTATTTT.

This clone was counted ten times or more. The chain recombines TRBV5-5 with TRBJ2-7, with D uncertain. The CDR3 covers 12 residues. CDR1 and CDR2 from the germline V gene are SGHKS and YYEKEE (reference sequence). V was pared by 4 bases and J by 3 bases, with 8 bases between. The CDR3 region is CASSHADYEQYF. For the CDR3, the DNA is TGTGCCAGCAGCCATGCAGACTACGAGCAGTACTTC. The full variable domain, rest sourced from reference TRBV5-5 and TRBJ2-7, is DAGVTQSPTHLIKTRGQQVTLRCSPISGHKSVSWYQQVLGQGPQFIFQYYEKEERGRGNFPDRFSARQFPNYSSELNVNALLLGDSALYLCASSHADYEQYFGPGTRLTVT.

The rearrangement joins TRBV9 to TRBJ2-5, with 8 bases lining up with TRBD1. Germline assignment: CDR1 SGDLS and CDR2 YYNGEE. The J segment lost 3 bases and the V segment lost 1 base, leaving 5 bases of the junction unmatched. The CDR3 sequence is 15 residues long. Here the CDR3 reads CASSVSGTGKETQYF. As DNA, the CDR3 is TGTGCCAGCAGCGTATCCGGGACAGGAAAAGAGACCCAGTACTTC.

This clone was recorded a few times. V is TRBV14 and J is TRBJ1-2, with 7 nucleotides matching TRBD1. Germline assignment: CDR1 SGHDN and CDR2 FVKESK. The length of the CDR3 is 14 residues. With V trimmed by 1 base and J by 4 bases, 3 bases remained unmatched. CDR3 nucleotide sequence: TGTGCCAGCAGCCAAGTTCAGGGGGGCTATGGCTACACCTTC. Its protein is CASSQVQGGYGYTF.

CDR3 DNA: TGTGCCAGCAGTTACTTGGGGACTAGCGGGCCCTACGAGCAGTACTTC. This gives the protein CASSYLGTSGPYEQYF. This chain connects TRBV6-6 to TRBJ2-7; 12 bases align to TRBD2. The CDR3 extends over 16 amino acids. V gave up 1 base and J gave up 2 bases; unmatched junction bases: 3. Per germline, CDR1 MNHNY and CDR2 SVGAGI (reference sequence).

The genes are TRBV30 and TRBJ1-6, with a weak D call TRBD1 (6 bases). Trimming cost V 1 base and J 1 base, with 14 bases left between them. The CDR3 runs 17 residues. From germline, CDR1 is GTSNPN and CDR2 SVGIG (reference sequence). The CDR3 is CAWSGQATGSYNSPLHF. The CDR3 DNA follows: TGTGCCTGGAGTGGACAGGCCACAGGGTCCTATAATTCACCCCTCCACTTT.

This clone came up a few times. The chain links TRBV7-9 to TRBJ1-1; possible D gene TRBD1, 5 bases. Germline values: CDR1 SEHNR, CDR2 FQNEAQ (reference sequence). The CDR3 is 13 residues long. V was cut by 8 bases and J by 4 bases, with 14 bases left in between. CDR3 region: CASSREGPTEAFF. The CDR3, as DNA: TGTGCCAGCTCACGGGAGGGGCCCACTGAAGCTTTCTTT.

V gene TRBV2 combines with J gene TRBJ1-5; D might be TRBD1 (5 bases). Trimming took 7 bases from V and 3 from J, leaving 10 bases between them. This CDR3 spans 13 amino acids. Germline CDR1 reads SNHLY; CDR2 reads FYNNEI. CDR3 nucleotide sequence: TGTGCCAGCAAAAAGGGGTCCAATCAGCCCCAGCATTTT. It translates to CASKKGSNQPQHF.

With regard to this clone: Other DNA sequences in this sample translate to the same CDR3. V gene TRBV5-4 combines with J gene TRBJ1-1, with 12 bases lining up with TRBD1. This CDR3 is 14 amino acids long. Germline lookup yields CDR1 SGHNT and CDR2 YYREEE (reference sequence). V lost 2 bases, J lost 8 bases, and 4 bases stayed unmatched. In DNA form, the CDR3 reads TGTGCCAGCAGCTTAGGGGGACAGGGGGCCGAAGCTTTCTTT. Translation gives CASSLGGQGAEAFF.

V is TRBV5-1 and J is TRBJ2-3; TRBD1 matches at 8 bases. CDR1 SGHRS and CDR2 YFSETQ come from the germline V gene. The V segment lost 5 bases and the J segment 8 bases; nucleotides outside the gene matches: 13. This CDR3 is built from 15 residues. CDR3 loop: CASRPPGQAPTTQYF. DNA for the CDR3: TGCGCCAGCAGACCACCGGGACAGGCCCCCACTACGCAGTATTTT.

This clone was found a few times. This chain connects TRBV27 to TRBJ1-4, with D tentatively TRBD1 (6 bases). Trimming cost V 2 bases and J 11 bases, with 12 bases left between them. Germline V lookup: CDR1 MNHEY, CDR2 SMNVEV (reference sequence). This CDR3 has 13 amino acids. This CDR3 is CASSLDSRGKLFF. DNA of the CDR3: TGTGCCAGCAGTTTAGATTCTAGGGGGAAACTGTTTTTT.

The V call is TRBV4-1, the J call TRBJ2-5; 7 bases match TRBD2. The CDR3 sequence is 15 residues long. Trimming at V came to 0 bases and at J to 2 bases, leaving 3 bases not matched to a gene. CDR1 MGHRA and CDR2 YSYEKL come from the germline V gene. The CDR3 loop is CASSQDGTTQETQYF. The CDR3 DNA is TGCGCCAGCAGCCAAGATGGGACTACTCAAGAGACCCAGTACTTC.

The CDR3 sequence: CASSAFGQSSDEQYF. The CDR3 region has the DNA TGTGCCAGCAGTGCCTTTGGGCAGAGTTCCGACGAGCAGTACTTC. The rearrangement joins TRBV9 to TRBJ2-7; D gene unclear. V lost 5 bases, J lost 5 bases, and 20 bases lay in between. The CDR3 runs to 15 residues. CDR1 and CDR2 (germline): SGDLS, YYNGEE.

The rearrangement joins TRBV7-9 to TRBJ1-2, with 11 bases matching TRBD1. V lost 2 bases and J lost 4; bases outside the gene matches: 3. The CDR3 runs to 15 residues. The germline CDR1 and CDR2 sequences are SEHNR and FQNEAQ (reference sequence). CDR3 sequence (DNA): TGTGCCAGCAGCTTATCGGGGACAGGGGGCTATGGCTACACCTTC. Amino acids: CASSLSGTGGYGYTF.

The J gene is TRBJ1-1, the V gene TRBV18, with no clear D. Germline V CDR1 and CDR2: KGHSH, LQKENI. Trimming took 3 bases from V and 4 from J, leaving 9 bases between them. The CDR3 length is 13 residues. CDR3 sequence reads: CASSPEGITEAFF. Here the CDR3 DNA reads TGTGCCAGCTCACCGGAGGGAATCACTGAAGCTTTCTTT.

With respect to this clone: An end of the junction does not agree with germline; a read error may underlie this. The rearrangement links TRBV7-3 to TRBJ2-1; a possible D gene is TRBD1 (6 bases). The CDR3 has 15 residues. The germline gives CDR1 SGHTA, CDR2 FQGTGA. The CDR3 reads CASSVTGSSYNEQFF. CDR3 nucleotides: TGTGCCAGCAGCGTAACAGGGAGCTCCTACAATGAGCAGTTCTTC.

The chain recombines TRBV6-1 with TRBJ1-1, with unresolved D. Germline CDR1 MNHNS, CDR2 SASEGT. This CDR3 contains 14 residues. V lost 5 bases to trimming and J lost 1 base, with 11 bases between them. The CDR3 region has the DNA TGTGCCAGCAGTCTTCAGGCGGGGAACACTGAAGCTTTCTTT. It translates to CASSLQAGNTEAFF.

V gene TRBV9 combines with J gene TRBJ2-7, with 7 bases matching TRBD1. Germline V gene lookup returns CDR1 SGDLS and CDR2 YYNGEE. The junction had 4 bases not matched to a gene; V was cut back by 2 bases and J by 2 bases. The CDR3 is 14 amino acids. As DNA, the CDR3 is TGTGCCAGCAGCGTGGGCCAGGGGGCCTACGAGCAGTACTTC. Protein: CASSVGQGAYEQYF.

The count of this clone is one. V and J are TRBV6-5 and TRBJ1-5; D not certain. V lost 7 bases and J 2 bases, leaving 15 bases between the germline ends. CDR1 is MNHEY and CDR2 is SVGAGI in the germline V gene. This CDR3 has 15 residues. CDR3 region: CASTNRRGGNQPQHF. DNA of the CDR3: TGTGCCAGCACTAACCGGCGAGGCGGCAATCAGCCCCAGCATTTT.